This T cell receptor beta chain emerged from a study of shared clonotypes between healthy human individuals. This CDR3 spans 14 amino acids. The germline V gene has CDR1 SGHRS and CDR2 YFSETQ. V dropped 2 bases and J dropped 0 bases, with 9 bases sitting between them. Sequencing used immunoSEQ multiplex PCR; TCRdb keeps in-frame clones, though not all of them. The sample gives 550,000 to 700,000 clones, less than 80% of which show up once; 1.5% to 2% is in the top ten. This TCR was sampled from a woman aged 30 to 39 in good health. V gene TRBV5-1 combines with J gene TRBJ2-7; the D is unclear. Sequencing input: memory CD4+ T cells sorted from blood. The subset is: CD45RA-negative fraction. CDR3 amino acids: CASSLSGISYEQYF. The CDR3 DNA follows: TGCGCCAGCAGCTTATCTGGGATCTCCTACGAGCAGTACTTC.